What follows describes a single TCR beta chain. There is no known antigen for this receptor. The input lacks base qualities; no much larger clone sits a single base away. Donors formed part of the validation cohort, which comprised some 120 subjects and was distinct from the first cohort of under 750 subjects. Trimming accounts for 7 bases at V and 7 bases at J, while the number of junction bases matched to no gene is 10. The germline V gene gives CDR1 as MNHNS and CDR2 as SASEGT. The CDR3 contains 14 residues, cysteine and phenylalanine counted. The CDR3 DNA has 42 bases and is translated from base 1. The library was made by the immunoSEQ multiplex PCR assay. Under the source paper's analysis protocol: To diagnose cytomegalovirus status from the catalog of TCR beta chain sequences, a statistical classification framework was built. The table comes from immuneACCESS by way of TCRdb, which keeps in-frame sequences with V and J called. Part of the clones is missing from these tables; in studies checked, under half for an unresolved V gene and the rest for unknown reasons. V and J calls and clone size are given by that table; D and trimming were obtained from the DNA. The sample records approximately 97,000 clones, roughly 92% of which are singletons. Approximately 1.1% of the sample comes from the top ten.

This sample stems from a study of cytomegalovirus exposure and HLA in healthy donors (dated by TCRdb to the late 2010s). For the wider study: According to a later analysis, the 110 or so validation repertoires were produced on the same platform as the roughly 600 repertoires of the first cohort. The study aimed to test whether signatures of past pathogen exposure could be identified by cataloging public T cell receptors. A separate validation cohort of about 110 different subjects was used in addition to the 666-subject first cohort. To predict cytomegalovirus infection status, the study brought together high-throughput TCR immunosequencing, statistical association of individual TCRs with disease status, and machine learning. Overall study results and their limits: Of the cluster scores, about 94% were above 0 in a later analysis, which found that TCRs clustered in the first cohort also tended to co-occur in the roughly 130 validation repertoires. While some public TCRs were present in many individuals, most TCR sequences turned up only very rarely across donors. All 110 or so repertoires were used to score co-occurrence in the validation cohort in a later analysis, because that analysis had no HLA typing for the cohort. The study listed 150 to 200 TCR beta chains as associated with cytomegalovirus. The classifier was reported to diagnose cytomegalovirus status with high specificity and sensitivity in both the original and validation cohorts. It was suggested by the authors that the approach could potentially be generalized to other disease states and immunological phenotypes. In vitro tests confirmed that a few of the cytomegalovirus-associated TCR beta chains recognize cytomegalovirus antigens.

The sample consisted of PBMCs. The sequence came from a woman aged 25 to 39 in good health and CMV-seropositive. The receptor chain draws on TRBV6-1 and TRBJ1-2; a stretch of 9 junction bases matches TRBD1. The nucleotides read TGTGCCAGCATTGGAGGGACAGGGCTTGGTGGCTACACCTTC. This sequence encodes CASIGGTGLGGYTF.